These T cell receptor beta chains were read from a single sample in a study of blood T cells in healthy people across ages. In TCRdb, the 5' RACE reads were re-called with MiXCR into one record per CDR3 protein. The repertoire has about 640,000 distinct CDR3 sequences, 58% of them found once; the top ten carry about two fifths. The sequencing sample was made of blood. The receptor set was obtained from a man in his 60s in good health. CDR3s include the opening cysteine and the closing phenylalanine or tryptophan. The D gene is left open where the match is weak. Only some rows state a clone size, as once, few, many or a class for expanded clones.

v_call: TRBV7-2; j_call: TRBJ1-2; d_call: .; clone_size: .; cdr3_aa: CASSLPQPNYGYTF; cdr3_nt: TGTGCCAGCAGCTTACCCCAGCCCAACTATGGCTACACCTTC
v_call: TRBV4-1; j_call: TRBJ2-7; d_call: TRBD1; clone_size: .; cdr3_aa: CASRVRQGPYEQYF; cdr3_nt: TGCGCCAGCAGAGTAAGACAGGGGCCCTACGAGCAGTACTTC
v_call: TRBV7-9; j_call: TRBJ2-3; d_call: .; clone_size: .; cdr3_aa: CASSLVAGNTQYF; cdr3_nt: TGTGCCAGCAGCTTAGTGGCAGGGAACACGCAGTATTTT
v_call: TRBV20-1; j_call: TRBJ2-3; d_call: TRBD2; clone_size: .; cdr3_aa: CSASPASGASTDTQYF; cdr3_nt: TGCAGTGCTAGTCCGGCTAGCGGGGCTAGCACAGATACGCAGTATTTT
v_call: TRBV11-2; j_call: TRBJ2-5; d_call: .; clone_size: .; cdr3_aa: CASSHNVGQETQYF; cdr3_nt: TGTGCCAGCAGCCACAATGTGGGCCAAGAGACCCAGTACTTC
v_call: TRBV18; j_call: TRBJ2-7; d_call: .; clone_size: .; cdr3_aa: CASSPPDGAGEQYF; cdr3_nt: TGTGCCAGCTCACCTCCGGACGGGGCGGGCGAGCAGTACTTC
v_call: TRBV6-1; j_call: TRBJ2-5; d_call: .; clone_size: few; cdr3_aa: CASSLAHLQLQGTQYF; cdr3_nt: TGTGCCAGCAGCCTCGCCCACCTACAGCTACAAGGGACCCAGTACTTC
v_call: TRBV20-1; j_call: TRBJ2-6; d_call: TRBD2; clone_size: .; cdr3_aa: CSAEAAGGTSGANVLTF; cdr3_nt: TGCAGTGCTGAAGCAGCGGGGGGCACATCTGGGGCCAACGTCCTGACTTTC
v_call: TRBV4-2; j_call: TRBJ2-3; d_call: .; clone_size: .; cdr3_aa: CASSQGPGPPDTQYF; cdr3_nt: TGTGCCAGCAGCCAAGGCCCGGGGCCGCCAGATACGCAGTATTTT
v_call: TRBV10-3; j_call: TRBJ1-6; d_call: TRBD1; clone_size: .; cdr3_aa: CAISPGTGDSPLHF; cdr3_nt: TGTGCCATCAGCCCCGGGACAGGGGATTCACCCCTCCACTTT
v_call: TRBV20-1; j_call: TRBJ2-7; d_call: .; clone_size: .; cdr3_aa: CSAPNSAYSYEQYF; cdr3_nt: TGCAGTGCCCCGAATAGCGCTTACTCCTACGAGCAGTACTTC
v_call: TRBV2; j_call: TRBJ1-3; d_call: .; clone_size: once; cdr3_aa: CASRVTGTGNTIYF; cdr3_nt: TGTGCCAGCAGGGTTACGGGTACTGGAAACACCATATATTTT
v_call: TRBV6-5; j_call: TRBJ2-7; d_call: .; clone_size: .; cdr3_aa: CASRRSRFHEQYF; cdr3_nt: TGTGCCAGCAGACGCTCTAGGTTCCACGAGCAGTACTTC
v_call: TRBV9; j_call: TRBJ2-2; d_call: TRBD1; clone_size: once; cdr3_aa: CASSAQDRGGGELFF; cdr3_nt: TGTGCCAGCAGCGCCCAGGACAGGGGGGGCGGGGAGCTGTTTTTT
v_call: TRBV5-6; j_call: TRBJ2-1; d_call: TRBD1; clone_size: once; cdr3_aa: CASSPDTGGSSYNEQFF; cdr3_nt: TGTGCCAGCAGCCCGGACACAGGGGGGAGCTCCTACAATGAGCAGTTCTTC
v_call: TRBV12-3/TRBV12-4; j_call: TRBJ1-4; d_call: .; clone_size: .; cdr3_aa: CASSLWGGNEKLFF; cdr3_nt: TGTGCCAGCAGTCTCTGGGGCGGCAATGAAAAACTGTTTTTT
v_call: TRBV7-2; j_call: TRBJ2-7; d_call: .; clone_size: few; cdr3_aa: CASSFDAGAGREQYF; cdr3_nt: TGTGCCAGCAGCTTTGACGCCGGGGCAGGGCGCGAGCAGTACTTC
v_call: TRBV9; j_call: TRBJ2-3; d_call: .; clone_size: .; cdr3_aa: CASSAGTPGDTQYF; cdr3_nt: TGTGCCAGCAGCGCCGGGACCCCAGGGGATACGCAGTATTTT
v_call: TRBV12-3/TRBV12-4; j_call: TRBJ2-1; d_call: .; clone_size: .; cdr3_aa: CASSRTTEQFF; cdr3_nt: TGTGCCAGCAGTCGGACTACTGAGCAGTTCTTC
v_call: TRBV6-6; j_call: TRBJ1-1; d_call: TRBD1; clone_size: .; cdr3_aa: CASSYTGTGLHTEAFF; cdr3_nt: TGTGCCAGCAGTTACACAGGGACAGGGTTGCACACTGAAGCTTTCTTT
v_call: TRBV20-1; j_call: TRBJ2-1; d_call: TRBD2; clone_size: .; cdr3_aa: CSAREPWGGDRFF; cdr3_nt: TGCAGTGCTAGAGAGCCCTGGGGGGGGGATCGGTTCTTC
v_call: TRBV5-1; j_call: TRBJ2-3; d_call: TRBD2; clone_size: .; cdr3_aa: CASSPRQRGSTDTQYF; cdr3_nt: TGCGCCAGCAGCCCTCGACAGCGGGGTTCGACAGATACGCAGTATTTT
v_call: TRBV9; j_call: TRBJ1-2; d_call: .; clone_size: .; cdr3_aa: CASSVGGGNYGYTF; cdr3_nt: TGTGCCAGCAGCGTGGGGGGAGGGAACTATGGCTACACCTTC
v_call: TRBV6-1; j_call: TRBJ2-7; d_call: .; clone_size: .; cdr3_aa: CVSSRHPTGDEQYF; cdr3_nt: TGTGTCAGCAGCCGACACCCCACCGGCGACGAGCAGTACTTC
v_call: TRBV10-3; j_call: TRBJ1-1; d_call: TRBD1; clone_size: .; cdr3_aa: CAITPRQGLNTEAFF; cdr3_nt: TGTGCCATCACCCCCCGACAGGGCCTGAACACTGAAGCTTTCTTT
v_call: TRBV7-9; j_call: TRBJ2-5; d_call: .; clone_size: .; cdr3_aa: CASSFSLGNEQYF; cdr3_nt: TGTGCCAGCAGCTTCTCCCTGGGTAATGAGCAGTACTTC
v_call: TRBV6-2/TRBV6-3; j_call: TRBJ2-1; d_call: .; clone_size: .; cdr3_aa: CASSLLAGPFGEQFF; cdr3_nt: TGTGCCAGCAGTCTCCTGGCGGGGCCCTTTGGTGAGCAGTTCTTC
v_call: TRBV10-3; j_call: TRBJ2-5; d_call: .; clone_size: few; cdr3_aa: CAISGYPGETQYF; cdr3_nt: TGTGCCATCAGTGGTTACCCGGGGGAGACCCAGTACTTC
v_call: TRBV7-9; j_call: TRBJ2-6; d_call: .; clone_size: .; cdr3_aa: CASSRVALGFRSGANVLTF; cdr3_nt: TGTGCCAGCAGCCGGGTGGCTTTAGGATTTAGGTCTGGGGCCAACGTCCTGACTTTC
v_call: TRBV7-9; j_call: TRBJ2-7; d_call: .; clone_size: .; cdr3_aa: CASSLLPGAHEQYF; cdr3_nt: TGTGCCAGCAGCTTACTCCCTGGGGCCCACGAGCAGTACTTC
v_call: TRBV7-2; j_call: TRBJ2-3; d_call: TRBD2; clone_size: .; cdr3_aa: CASRGGGSSDTQYF; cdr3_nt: TGTGCCAGCCGAGGCGGGGGGTCGTCAGATACGCAGTATTTT
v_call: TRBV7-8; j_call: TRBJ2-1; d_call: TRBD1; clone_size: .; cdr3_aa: CASSSTGEAYNEQFF; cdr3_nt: TGTGCCAGCAGCTCCACAGGGGAAGCCTACAATGAGCAGTTCTTC
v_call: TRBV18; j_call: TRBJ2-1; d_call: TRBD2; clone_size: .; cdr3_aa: CASSPSSGGALDEQFF; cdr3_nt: TGTGCCAGCTCACCCAGTAGCGGGGGGGCTCTGGATGAGCAGTTCTTC
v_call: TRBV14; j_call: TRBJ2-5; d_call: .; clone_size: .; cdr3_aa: CASSRNTRGWQETQYF; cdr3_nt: TGTGCCAGCAGCCGTAACACTAGGGGATGGCAAGAGACCCAGTACTTC
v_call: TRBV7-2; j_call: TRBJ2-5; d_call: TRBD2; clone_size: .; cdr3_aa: CASSLQAGGGETQYF; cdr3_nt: TGTGCCAGCAGCTTACAAGCGGGGGGGGGAGAGACCCAGTACTTC
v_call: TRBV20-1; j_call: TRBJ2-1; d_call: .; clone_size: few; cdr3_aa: CSVSQGIYNEQFF; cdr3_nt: TGCAGTGTAAGTCAGGGGATCTACAATGAGCAGTTCTTC
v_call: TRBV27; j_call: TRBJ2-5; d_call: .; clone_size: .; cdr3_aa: CASSPRGGARAQETQYF; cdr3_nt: TGTGCCAGCAGTCCCCGTGGAGGGGCCCGCGCGCAAGAGACCCAGTACTTC
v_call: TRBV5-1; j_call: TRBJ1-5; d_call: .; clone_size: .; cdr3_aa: CASSLGTDFSNQPQHF; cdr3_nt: TGCGCCAGCAGCTTGGGGACAGACTTTAGCAATCAGCCCCAGCATTTT
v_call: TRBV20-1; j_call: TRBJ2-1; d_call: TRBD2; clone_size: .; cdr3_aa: CSARDPGGGDHNEQFF; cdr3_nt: TGCAGTGCTAGAGACCCTGGCGGGGGGGACCACAATGAGCAGTTCTTC
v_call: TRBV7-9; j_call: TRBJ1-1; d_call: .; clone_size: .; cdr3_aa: CASSLVSPKNTEAFF; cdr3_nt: TGTGCCAGCAGCTTAGTTTCACCTAAGAACACTGAAGCTTTCTTT
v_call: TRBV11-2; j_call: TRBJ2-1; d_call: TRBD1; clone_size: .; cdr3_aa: CASSPSTGAGNEQFF; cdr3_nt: TGTGCCAGCAGCCCCTCGACAGGGGCGGGGAATGAGCAGTTCTTC